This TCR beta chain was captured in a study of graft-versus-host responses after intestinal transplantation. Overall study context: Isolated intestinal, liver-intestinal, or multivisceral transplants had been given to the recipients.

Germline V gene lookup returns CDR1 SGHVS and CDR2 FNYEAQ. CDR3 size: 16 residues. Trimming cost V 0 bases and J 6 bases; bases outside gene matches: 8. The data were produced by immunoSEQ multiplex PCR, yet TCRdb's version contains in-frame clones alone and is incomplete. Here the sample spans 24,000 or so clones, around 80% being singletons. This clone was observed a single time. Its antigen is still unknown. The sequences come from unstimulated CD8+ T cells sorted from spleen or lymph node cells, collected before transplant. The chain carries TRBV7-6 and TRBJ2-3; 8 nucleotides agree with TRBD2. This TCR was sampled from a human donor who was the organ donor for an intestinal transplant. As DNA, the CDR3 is TGTGCCAGCAGCTTAGCGCTAGCGGGTGCGGGGGATACGCAGTATTTT. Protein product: CASSLALAGAGDTQYF.